The rows below give T cell receptor beta chains drawn from one sample of a study of shared clonotypes between healthy human individuals. Measured with immunoSEQ multiplex PCR; TCRdb has only the in-frame clones, and not every one. The data hold 650,000 to 750,000 clones, with less than 80% observed a single time. Sequencing was carried out using memory CD4+ T cells sorted from blood. The source of these receptors is a woman aged 30 to 39 in good health. Both conserved end residues are trimmed from each CDR3.

V	J	CDR3
TRBV7-8	TRBJ2-2	ASSLTANTGELF
TRBV19	TRBJ1-5	ASNGGLGYSNQPQH
TRBV11-2	TRBJ2-2	ASSFKRARGTGELF
TRBV4-1	TRBJ2-1	ASSQEGIYGKQF
TRBV27	TRBJ2-7	ASSRLAGVDWY
TRBV15	TRBJ2-5	ATARRGQETQY
TRBV28	TRBJ2-1	ASSFPGGEQF
TRBV5-4	TRBJ2-2	ASSSKAGSPANTGELF
TRBV5-1	TRBJ2-3	ASSFRQRTDTQY
TRBV19	TRBJ1-2	ASSITPRQDGYT
TRBV19	TRBJ1-5	ASSMIGRDFNQPQH
TRBV28	TRBJ1-5	ASRGSGFYQPQH
TRBV7-2	TRBJ2-5	ASSLDRETQY
TRBV9	TRBJ2-7	ASSVEASGGFGQY
TRBV5-4	TRBJ1-1	ASSETGVGYTEAF
TRBV9	TRBJ2-3	ASGDSLSTDTQY
TRBV5-1	TRBJ2-5	ASSPGNLQETQY
TRBV7-8	TRBJ2-7	ASSLVPQGEQY
TRBV19	TRBJ2-3	ASIGRRGTDTQY
TRBV9	TRBJ2-2	ASSPTDRYTGELF
TRBV6-1	TRBJ2-7	ATPPGPHLSYEQY
TRBV4-1	TRBJ1-2	ASSQWTGALGGYT
TRBV27	TRBJ2-6	ASSQVRGGANVLT
TRBV5-1	TRBJ1-3	ASSHGTDGNTIY
TRBV4-1	TRBJ2-1	ASSQDRSGWRDEQF
TRBV11-1	TRBJ1-4	ASSFEQGAATNEKLF
TRBV7-2	TRBJ2-3	ASSFVSQGADTQY
TRBV10-2	TRBJ2-7	ASSEFLAGALFYEQY
TRBV7-2	TRBJ2-6	ASSSSGTGYSGANVLT
TRBV28	TRBJ2-1	ASSYSGASYNEQF
TRBV19	TRBJ1-5	ATLQVGGPQH
TRBV29-1	TRBJ1-2	SVPTMDLPSGYT
TRBV5-4	TRBJ2-7	ASSTGTAKSYEQY
TRBV5-6	TRBJ1-4	ASSLSSNEKLF
TRBV2	TRBJ1-2	ASSRTVGGYT
TRBV27	TRBJ1-5	ASSWSVQPQH
TRBV25-1	TRBJ2-3	ASSELGGLSTDTQY
TRBV6-5	TRBJ1-4	ATGAPDSPWEKLF
TRBV25-1	TRBJ2-1	ASSESRGSSVGEQF
TRBV27	TRBJ2-5	ASSLGLAGGGQETQY
TRBV6-4	TRBJ2-7	ASSASGYEQY
TRBV5-1	TRBJ2-1	ASSLGTSGKSSYNEQF
TRBV9	TRBJ2-2	ASSVSGTGELF
TRBV6-6	TRBJ1-4	AVSPTYNEKLF
TRBV30	TRBJ2-3	AWKRGGTDTQY
TRBV28	TRBJ1-2	ASRDLRGTLSLNYGYT
TRBV2	TRBJ2-7	ASREDGSEQY
TRBV29-1	TRBJ2-1	SVFSTGNEQF